The text below deals with one TCR beta chain. Its antigen is not identified. The sample belongs to a study of T cells expressing NK-cell markers. The wider study: One of eight sequenced donors was HCMV-seronegative; the other seven were seropositive. Study findings and constraints: The CD3+CD56-NKG2C+ fraction of a few donors was likewise dominated by these clonotypes. Certain NKG2C+ T cell clones were expanded, and their HCMV specificity remained unclear.

TCRdb re-called the 5' RACE reads; one entry per CDR3 protein, DNA not given. The sample data list 300,000 to 450,000 distinct CDR3 sequences. Germline V gene sequence: CDR1 SGHNT, CDR2 YYREEE (reference sequence). This CDR3 region has 16 residues. The material sequenced was blood T cells: a sorted CD56 or NKG2C T cell subset, CD4+ or CD8+ T cells, or bulk PBMC T cells (not recorded which). This clonotype was sampled from a man aged 18 to 69 in good health. V usage is TRBV5-4 and J usage is TRBJ2-1; the TCRdb call, TRBD1, lacks DNA for checking. The CDR3 reads CASSRLGTVNYNEQFF. Together with reference TRBV5-4 and TRBJ2-1, the CDR3 gives the full variable domain: ETGVTQSPTHLIKTRGQQVTLRCSSQSGHNTVSWYQQALGQGPQFIFQYYREEENGRGNFPPRFSGLQFPNYSSELNVNALELDDSALYLCASSRLGTVNYNEQFFGPGTRLTVL.